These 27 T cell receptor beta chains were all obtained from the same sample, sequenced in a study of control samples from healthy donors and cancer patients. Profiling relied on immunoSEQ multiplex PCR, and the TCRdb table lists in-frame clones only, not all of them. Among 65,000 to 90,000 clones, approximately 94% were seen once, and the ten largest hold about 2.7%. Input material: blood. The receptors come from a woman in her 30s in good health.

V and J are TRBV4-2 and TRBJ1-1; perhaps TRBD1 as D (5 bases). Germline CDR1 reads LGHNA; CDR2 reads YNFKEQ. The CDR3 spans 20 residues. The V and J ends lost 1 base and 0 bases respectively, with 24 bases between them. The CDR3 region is CASSQVLYQGPPRLNTEAFF. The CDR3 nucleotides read TGTGCCAGCAGCCAAGTTTTATATCAGGGACCCCCGCGCCTGAACACTGAAGCTTTCTTT.

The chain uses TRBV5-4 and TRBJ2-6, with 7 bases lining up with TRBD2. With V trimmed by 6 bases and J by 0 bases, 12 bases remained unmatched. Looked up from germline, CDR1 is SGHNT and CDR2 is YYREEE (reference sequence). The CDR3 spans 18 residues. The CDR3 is CASTRMGGKSSGANVLTF. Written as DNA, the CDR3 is TGTGCCAGCACCCGAATGGGAGGGAAAAGCTCTGGGGCCAACGTCCTGACTTTC.

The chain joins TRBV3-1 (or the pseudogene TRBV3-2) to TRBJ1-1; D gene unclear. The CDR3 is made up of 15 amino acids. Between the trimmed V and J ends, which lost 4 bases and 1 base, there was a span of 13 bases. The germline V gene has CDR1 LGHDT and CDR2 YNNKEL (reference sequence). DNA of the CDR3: TGTGCCAGCAGCCCAAGAACAGCGGGGAACACTGAAGCTTTCTTT. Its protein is CASSPRTAGNTEAFF.

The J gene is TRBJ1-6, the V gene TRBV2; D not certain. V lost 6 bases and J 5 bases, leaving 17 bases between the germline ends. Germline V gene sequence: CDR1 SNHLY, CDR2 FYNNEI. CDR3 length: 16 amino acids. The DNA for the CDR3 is TGTGCCAGCAGCCTGGGATGGGAATCCGATAATTCACCCCTCCACTTT. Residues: CASSLGWESDNSPLHF.

In nucleotides, the CDR3 is TGTGCCAGTAGTATAGGAGGAAAACAGGGGCATCAGCCCCAGCATTTT. The encoded protein is CASSIGGKQGHQPQHF. The chain joins TRBV19 to TRBJ1-5, with 7 positions matching TRBD1. Germline CDR1 and CDR2: LNHDA and SQIVND (reference sequence). The J segment lost 5 bases and the V segment lost 1 base, leaving 8 bases of the junction unmatched. This CDR3 has 16 residues.

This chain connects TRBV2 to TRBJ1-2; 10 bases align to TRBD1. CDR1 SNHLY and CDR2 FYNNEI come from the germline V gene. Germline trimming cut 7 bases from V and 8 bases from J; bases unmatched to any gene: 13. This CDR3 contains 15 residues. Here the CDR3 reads CASTQSAGTGEGYTF. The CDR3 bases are TGTGCCAGCACCCAATCAGCCGGGACAGGGGAAGGCTACACCTTC.

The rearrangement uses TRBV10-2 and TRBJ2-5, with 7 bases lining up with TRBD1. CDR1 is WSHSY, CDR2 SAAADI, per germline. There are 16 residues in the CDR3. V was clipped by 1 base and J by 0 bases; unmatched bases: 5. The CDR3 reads CASSEFGTAYQETQYF. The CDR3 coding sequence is TGCGCCAGCAGTGAGTTTGGGACAGCGTACCAAGAGACCCAGTACTTC.

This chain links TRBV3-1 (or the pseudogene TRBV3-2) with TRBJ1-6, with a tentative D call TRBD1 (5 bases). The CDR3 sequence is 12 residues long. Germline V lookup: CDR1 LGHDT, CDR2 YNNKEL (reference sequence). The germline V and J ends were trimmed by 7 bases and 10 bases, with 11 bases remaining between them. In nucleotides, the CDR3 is TGTGCCAGCACGGGTCAGGGATCACCCCTCCACTTT. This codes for CASTGQGSPLHF.

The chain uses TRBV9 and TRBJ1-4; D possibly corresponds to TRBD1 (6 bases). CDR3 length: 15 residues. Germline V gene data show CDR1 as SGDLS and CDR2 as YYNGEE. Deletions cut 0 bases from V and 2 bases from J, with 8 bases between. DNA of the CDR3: TGTGCCAGCAGCGTAGGGACAGTTACTAATGAAAAACTGTTTTTT. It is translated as CASSVGTVTNEKLFF.

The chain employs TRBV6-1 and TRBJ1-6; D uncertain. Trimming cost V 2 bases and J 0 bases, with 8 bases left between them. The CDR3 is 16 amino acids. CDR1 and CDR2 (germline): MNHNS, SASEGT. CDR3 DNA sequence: TGTGCCAGCAGTGAACAAATGAGCTCCTATAATTCACCCCTCCACTTT. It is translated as CASSEQMSSYNSPLHF.

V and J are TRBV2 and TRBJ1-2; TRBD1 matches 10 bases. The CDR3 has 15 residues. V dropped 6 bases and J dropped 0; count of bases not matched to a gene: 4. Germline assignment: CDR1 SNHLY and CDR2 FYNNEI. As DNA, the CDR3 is TGTGCCAGCAGGGCTGGGACAGGGGCTAACTATGGCTACACCTTC. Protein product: CASRAGTGANYGYTF.

In DNA form, the CDR3 reads TGTGCCAGCAGTTCCGCTATAACATGGGAGCAGTACGTC. Protein product: CASSSAITWEQYV. The chain couples TRBV6-5 to TRBJ2-7; D is ambiguous. Looked up from germline, CDR1 is MNHEY and CDR2 is SVGAGI. This CDR3 comprises 13 residues. Trimming shortened V by 4 bases and J by 7 bases, and 14 bases separated the two germline ends.

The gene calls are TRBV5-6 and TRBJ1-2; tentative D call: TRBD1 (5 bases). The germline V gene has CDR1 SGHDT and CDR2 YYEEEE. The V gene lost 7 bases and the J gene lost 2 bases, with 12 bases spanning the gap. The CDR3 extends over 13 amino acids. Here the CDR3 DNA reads TGTGCCAGCGGGTTGAGACAGAACTATGGCTACACCTTC. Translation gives CASGLRQNYGYTF.

Here the CDR3 reads CASSLSRDTEAFF. The CDR3 nucleotides read TGTGCCAGCAGCTTGAGTAGGGACACTGAAGCTTTCTTT. The V gene is TRBV5-8, the J gene TRBJ1-1; D is unresolved. The CDR3 has 13 amino acids. Trimming cost V 1 base and J 3 bases, with 7 bases left between them. Per germline, CDR1 SGHTS and CDR2 YDEGEE.

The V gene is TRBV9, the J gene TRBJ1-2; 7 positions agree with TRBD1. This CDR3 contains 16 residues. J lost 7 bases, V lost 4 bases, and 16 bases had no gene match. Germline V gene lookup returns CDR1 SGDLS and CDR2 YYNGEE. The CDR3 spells CASSPRGGGGAVGYTF. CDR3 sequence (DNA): TGTGCCAGCAGCCCAAGAGGTGGAGGGGGCGCGGTTGGCTACACCTTC.

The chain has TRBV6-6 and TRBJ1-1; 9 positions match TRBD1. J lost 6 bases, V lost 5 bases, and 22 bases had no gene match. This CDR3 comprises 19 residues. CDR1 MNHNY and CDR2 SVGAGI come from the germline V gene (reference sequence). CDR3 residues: CASSGSFYDINRGPAEAFF. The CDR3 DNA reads TGTGCCAGCAGTGGATCCTTCTATGACATAAACAGGGGGCCGGCTGAAGCTTTCTTT.

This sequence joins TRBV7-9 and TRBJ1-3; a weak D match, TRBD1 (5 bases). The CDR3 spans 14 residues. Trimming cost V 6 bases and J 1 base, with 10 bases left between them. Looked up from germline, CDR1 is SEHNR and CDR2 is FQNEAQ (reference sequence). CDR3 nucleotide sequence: TGTGCCAGCAGAGTCGGGGGATCTGGAAACACCATATATTTT. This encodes CASRVGGSGNTIYF.

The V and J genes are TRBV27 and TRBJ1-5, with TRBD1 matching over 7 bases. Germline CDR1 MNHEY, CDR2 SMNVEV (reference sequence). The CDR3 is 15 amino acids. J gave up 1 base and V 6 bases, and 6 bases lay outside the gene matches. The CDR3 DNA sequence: TGTGCCAGCAGAGAGTCGACAGGGAGCAATCAGCCCCAGCATTTT. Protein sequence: CASRESTGSNQPQHF.

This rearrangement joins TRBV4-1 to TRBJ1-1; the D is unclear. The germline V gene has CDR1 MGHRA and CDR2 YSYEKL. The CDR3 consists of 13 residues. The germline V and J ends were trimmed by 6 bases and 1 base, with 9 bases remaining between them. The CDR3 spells CASRTSPNTEAFF. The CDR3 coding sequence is TGCGCCAGCAGGACGAGCCCGAACACTGAAGCTTTCTTT.

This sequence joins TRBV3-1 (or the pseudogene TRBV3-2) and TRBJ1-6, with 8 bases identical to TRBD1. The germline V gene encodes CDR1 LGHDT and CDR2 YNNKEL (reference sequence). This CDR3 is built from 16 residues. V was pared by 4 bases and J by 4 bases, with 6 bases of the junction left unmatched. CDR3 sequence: CASSLTGDGYNSPLHF. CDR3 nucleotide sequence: TGTGCCAGCAGCCTGACAGGGGATGGGTATAATTCACCCCTCCACTTT.

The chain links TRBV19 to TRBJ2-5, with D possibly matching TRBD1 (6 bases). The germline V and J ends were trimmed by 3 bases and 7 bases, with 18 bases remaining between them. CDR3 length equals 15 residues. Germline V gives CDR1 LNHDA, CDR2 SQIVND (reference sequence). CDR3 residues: CASSIGNRQGGTQYF. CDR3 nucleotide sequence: TGTGCCAGTAGTATCGGAAACCGACAAGGGGGGACCCAGTACTTC.

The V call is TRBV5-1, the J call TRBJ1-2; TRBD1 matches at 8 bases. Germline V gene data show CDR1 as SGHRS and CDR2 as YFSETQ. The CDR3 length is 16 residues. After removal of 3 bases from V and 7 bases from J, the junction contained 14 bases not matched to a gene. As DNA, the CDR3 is TGCGCCAGCAGCTACTCACGGACAGGGCAGGTCGGTGGCTACACCTTC. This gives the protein CASSYSRTGQVGGYTF.

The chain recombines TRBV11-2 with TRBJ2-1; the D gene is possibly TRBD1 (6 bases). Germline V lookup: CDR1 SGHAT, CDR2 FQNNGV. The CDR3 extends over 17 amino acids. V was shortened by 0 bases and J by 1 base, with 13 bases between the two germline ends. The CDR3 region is CASSLDRGGRSYNEQFF. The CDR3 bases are TGTGCCAGCAGCTTAGATCGTGGGGGCCGATCCTACAATGAGCAGTTCTTC.

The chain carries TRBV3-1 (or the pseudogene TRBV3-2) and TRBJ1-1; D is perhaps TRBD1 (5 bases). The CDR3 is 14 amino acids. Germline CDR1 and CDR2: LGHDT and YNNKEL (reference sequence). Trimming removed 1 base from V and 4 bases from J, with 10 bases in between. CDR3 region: CASSQGGGSTEAFF. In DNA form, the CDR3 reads TGTGCCAGCAGCCAAGGGGGGGGGAGCACTGAAGCTTTCTTT.

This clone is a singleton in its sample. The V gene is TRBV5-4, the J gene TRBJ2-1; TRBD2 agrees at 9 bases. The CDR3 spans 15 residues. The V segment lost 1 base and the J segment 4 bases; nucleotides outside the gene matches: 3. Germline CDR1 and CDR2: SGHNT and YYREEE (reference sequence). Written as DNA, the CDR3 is TGTGCCAGCAGCTTGTTGCTAGCGGGATACAATGAGCAGTTCTTC. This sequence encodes CASSLLLAGYNEQFF.

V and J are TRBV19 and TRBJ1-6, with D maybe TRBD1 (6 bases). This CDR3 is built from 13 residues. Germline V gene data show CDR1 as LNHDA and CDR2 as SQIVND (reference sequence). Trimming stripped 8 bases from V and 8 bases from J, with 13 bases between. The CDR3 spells CASRRGLDSPLHF. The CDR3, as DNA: TGTGCCAGTCGGAGGGGGTTAGATTCACCCCTCCACTTT.

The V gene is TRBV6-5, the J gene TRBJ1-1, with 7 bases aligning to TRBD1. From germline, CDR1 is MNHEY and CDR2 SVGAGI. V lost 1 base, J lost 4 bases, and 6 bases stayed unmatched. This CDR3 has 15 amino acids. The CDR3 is CASSYLSRGTTEAFF. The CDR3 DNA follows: TGTGCCAGCAGTTACTTGTCCAGGGGGACCACTGAAGCTTTCTTT.